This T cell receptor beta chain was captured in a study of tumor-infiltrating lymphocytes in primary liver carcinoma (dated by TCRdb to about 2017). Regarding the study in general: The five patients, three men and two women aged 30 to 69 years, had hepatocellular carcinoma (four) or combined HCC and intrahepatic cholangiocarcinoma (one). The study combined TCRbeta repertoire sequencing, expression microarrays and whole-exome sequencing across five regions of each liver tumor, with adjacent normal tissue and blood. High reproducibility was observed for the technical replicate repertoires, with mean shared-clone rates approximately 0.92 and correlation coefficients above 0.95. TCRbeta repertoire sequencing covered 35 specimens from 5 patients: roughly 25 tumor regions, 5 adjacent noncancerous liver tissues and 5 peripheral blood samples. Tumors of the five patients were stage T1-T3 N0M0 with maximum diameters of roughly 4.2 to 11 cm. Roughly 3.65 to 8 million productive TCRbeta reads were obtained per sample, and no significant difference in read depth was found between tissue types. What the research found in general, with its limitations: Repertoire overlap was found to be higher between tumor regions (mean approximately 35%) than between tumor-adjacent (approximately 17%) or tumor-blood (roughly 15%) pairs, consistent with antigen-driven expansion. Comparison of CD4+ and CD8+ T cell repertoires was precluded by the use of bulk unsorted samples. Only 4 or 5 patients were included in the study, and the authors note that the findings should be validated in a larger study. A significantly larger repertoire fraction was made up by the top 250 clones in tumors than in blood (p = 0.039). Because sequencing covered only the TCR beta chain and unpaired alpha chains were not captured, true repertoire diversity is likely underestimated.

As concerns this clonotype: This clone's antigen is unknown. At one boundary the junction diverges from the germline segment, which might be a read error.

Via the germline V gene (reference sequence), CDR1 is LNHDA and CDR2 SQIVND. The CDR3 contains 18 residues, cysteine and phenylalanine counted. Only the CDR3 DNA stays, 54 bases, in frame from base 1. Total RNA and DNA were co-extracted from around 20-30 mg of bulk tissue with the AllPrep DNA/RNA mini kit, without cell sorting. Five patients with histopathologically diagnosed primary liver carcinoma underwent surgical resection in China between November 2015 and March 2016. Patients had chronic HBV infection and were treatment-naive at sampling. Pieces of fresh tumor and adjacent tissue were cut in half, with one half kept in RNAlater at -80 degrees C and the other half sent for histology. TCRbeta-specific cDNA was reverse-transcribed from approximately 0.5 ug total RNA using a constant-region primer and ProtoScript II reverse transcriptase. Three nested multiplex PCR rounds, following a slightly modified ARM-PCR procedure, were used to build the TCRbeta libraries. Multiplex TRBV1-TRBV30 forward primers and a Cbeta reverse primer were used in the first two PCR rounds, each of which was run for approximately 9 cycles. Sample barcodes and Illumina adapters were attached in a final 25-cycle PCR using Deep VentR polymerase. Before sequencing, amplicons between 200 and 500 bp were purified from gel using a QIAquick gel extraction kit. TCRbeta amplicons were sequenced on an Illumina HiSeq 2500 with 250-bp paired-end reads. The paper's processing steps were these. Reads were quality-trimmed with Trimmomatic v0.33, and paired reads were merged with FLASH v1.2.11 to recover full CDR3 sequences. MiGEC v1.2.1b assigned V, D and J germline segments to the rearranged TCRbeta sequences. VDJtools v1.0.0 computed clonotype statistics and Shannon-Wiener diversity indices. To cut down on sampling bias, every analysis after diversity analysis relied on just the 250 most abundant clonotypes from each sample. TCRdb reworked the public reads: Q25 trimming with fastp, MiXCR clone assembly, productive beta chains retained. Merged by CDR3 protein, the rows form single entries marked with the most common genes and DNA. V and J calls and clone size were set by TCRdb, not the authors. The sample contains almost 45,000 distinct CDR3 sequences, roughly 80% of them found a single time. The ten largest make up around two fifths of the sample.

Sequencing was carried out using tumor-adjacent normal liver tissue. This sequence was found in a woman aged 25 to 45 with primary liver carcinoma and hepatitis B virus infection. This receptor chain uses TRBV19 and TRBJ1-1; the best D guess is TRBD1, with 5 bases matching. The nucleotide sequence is TGTGTCAGTAGTATAGGTTCATTGGGACTGCGATACAACACTGAAGCTTTCTTT. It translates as CVSSIGSLGLRYNTEAFF.